This TCR beta chain stems from a study of shared clonotypes between healthy human individuals. The wider study: The people who gave samples were two women and three men aged 18 to 49.

Whole-study results and caveats: Investigators expected sequencing depth to affect clonotype sharing among donors. Naive subsets tended to show greater estimated richness than memory subsets. Shared across several donors were roughly 5% of the naive CD4 clonotypes.

Method: immunoSEQ multiplex PCR; TCRdb's copy keeps in-frame clones and lacks some. This sample yields around 2,000,000 clones, of which about 95% are seen a single time; 1% to 1.5% belongs to the top ten. Germline V gives CDR1 SGHDT, CDR2 YYEEEE. V gave up 6 bases and J gave up 8 bases, with 15 bases separating them. The length of the CDR3 is 13 residues. Naivety among CD8 cells was defined by CD45RO negativity and positive CCR7 selection, thereby excluding terminally differentiated effector memory CD45RA+ cells. As regards this clone: The antigen remains undetermined.

The chain has TRBV5-6 and TRBJ2-1; either TRBD1 or TRBD2 may supply D (6 bases each). The receptor's source is a man aged 18 to 30 in good health. The sample comprised naive CD8+ T cells sorted from blood. The CDR3 DNA follows: TGTGCCAGCACCTCAAGGGGGGAGGATGAGCAGTTCTTC. Translating gives CASTSRGEDEQFF.